A single sample is the source of the 32 T cell receptor beta chains below, sequenced in a study of control samples from healthy donors and cancer patients. Assay used: immunoSEQ multiplex PCR; TCRdb lists only in-frame clones, some missing. The data show 120,000 to 150,000 clones, approximately 86% seen once. Sequencing input: blood. The origin of the receptors is a woman aged 25 to 39 in good health.

The V and J genes are TRBV30 and TRBJ1-4; D is possibly TRBD1 (5 bases). Germline assignment: CDR1 GTSNPN and CDR2 SVGIG (reference sequence). With 1 base removed from V and 6 bases from J, the gap between germline ends came to 15 bases. CDR3 length: 15 residues. Here the CDR3 DNA reads TGTGCCTGGAGTGCTGGGACCCCCGTTCATGAAAAACTGTTTTTT. This gives the protein CAWSAGTPVHEKLFF.

The V and J genes are TRBV30 and TRBJ1-5; D is ambiguous. The V gene lost 2 bases and the J gene lost 9 bases, with 14 bases spanning the gap. The germline V gene has CDR1 GTSNPN and CDR2 SVGIG (reference sequence). The CDR3 has 13 residues. CDR3 loop: CAWSRTESTPQHF. Written as DNA, the CDR3 is TGTGCCTGGAGTCGGACGGAGTCGACGCCCCAGCATTTT.

V and J are TRBV4-2 and TRBJ1-2; no definite D call. V shed 2 bases and J shed 1 base, with 14 bases lying between them. The CDR3 is 16 residues long. The germline V gene encodes CDR1 LGHNA and CDR2 YNFKEQ. The CDR3 protein is CASSQKDVGINYGYTF. Here the CDR3 DNA reads TGTGCCAGCAGCCAAAAAGATGTTGGCATTAACTATGGCTACACCTTC.

The chain couples TRBV3-1 (or the pseudogene TRBV3-2) to TRBJ2-5, with D tentatively TRBD2 (6 bases). Germline loops: CDR1 LGHDT, CDR2 YNNKEL (reference sequence). CDR3 size: 15 residues. V lost 4 bases, J lost 2 bases, and 14 bases lay in between. This CDR3 is CASSPRDGRQETQYF. The CDR3 bases are TGTGCCAGCAGCCCGCGGGACGGGAGACAAGAGACCCAGTACTTC.

CDR3 DNA sequence: TGTGCCTGGACGCAGGGGGCCTACAATGAGCAGTTCTTC. This gives the protein CAWTQGAYNEQFF. The gene calls are TRBV30 and TRBJ2-1, with TRBD1 matching over 7 bases. With 4 bases clipped from V and 2 bases from J, the junction kept 2 bases outside the gene matches. This CDR3 has 13 amino acids. Per germline, CDR1 GTSNPN and CDR2 SVGIG (reference sequence).

The chain recombines TRBV5-3 with TRBJ2-1; no definite D call. TRBV5-3 is known as an ORF, though its function is uncertain. V gave up 2 bases and J gave up 7 bases, with 10 bases separating them. The CDR3 contains 13 residues. CDR3: CARSFLVGNEQFF. DNA for the CDR3: TGTGCCAGAAGCTTTCTAGTGGGTAATGAGCAGTTCTTC.

V gene TRBV24-1 combines with J gene TRBJ2-7, with 8 bases fitting TRBD1. The V gene end was trimmed by 7 bases and the J gene end by 0 bases; junction bases not matched to a gene: 10. Germline-derived CDR1 and CDR2 are KGHDR and SFDVKD. The CDR3 is made up of 16 amino acids. CDR3 in amino acids: CATRGSGQGSSYEQYF. The CDR3 nucleotides are TGTGCCACCAGAGGGAGTGGACAGGGTAGCTCCTACGAGCAGTACTTC.

This chain links TRBV30 with TRBJ2-7; D might be TRBD1 (5 bases). From germline, CDR1 is GTSNPN and CDR2 SVGIG (reference sequence). Trimming took 4 bases from V and 2 from J, leaving 12 bases between them. This CDR3 contains 13 residues. CDR3 residues: CAWIRDSAYEQYF. Here the CDR3 DNA reads TGTGCCTGGATTCGCGACAGTGCCTACGAGCAGTACTTC.

The chain has TRBV14 and TRBJ2-7; D gene ambiguous. Trimming stripped 0 bases from V and 0 bases from J, with 12 bases between. Germline V CDR1 and CDR2: SGHDN, FVKESK. The length of the CDR3 is 16 residues. The CDR3 sequence is CASSQDRLRSSYEQYF. The CDR3 DNA reads as TGTGCCAGCAGCCAAGATCGCCTCCGAAGCTCCTACGAGCAGTACTTC.

The gene calls are TRBV4-2 and TRBJ1-5; 9 nucleotides align to TRBD1. Germline V CDR1 and CDR2: LGHNA, YNFKEQ. The CDR3 sequence is 15 residues long. V lost 4 bases, J lost 1 base, and 2 bases stayed unmatched. The CDR3 loop reads CASSPQGASNQPQHF. The CDR3 coding sequence is TGTGCCAGCAGCCCACAGGGGGCAAGCAATCAGCCCCAGCATTTT.

The chain employs TRBV4-2 and TRBJ1-3; D gene unclear. Per the germline V gene, CDR1 is LGHNA and CDR2 is YNFKEQ. The germline V and J ends were trimmed by 0 bases and 2 bases, with 8 bases remaining between them. The CDR3 consists of 15 residues. Here the CDR3 DNA reads TGTGCCAGCAGCCAAGACTGGACTGCTGGAAACACCATATATTTT. Residues: CASSQDWTAGNTIYF.

The CDR3 here is CASSQDRRGVGEKLFF. CDR3 DNA: TGTGCCAGCAGCCAAGATCGGAGGGGCGTAGGGGAAAAACTGTTTTTT. This chain connects TRBV4-2 to TRBJ1-4, with D tentatively TRBD1 (5 bases). V was clipped by 0 bases and J by 8 bases, with 16 bases between them. Germline CDR1 reads LGHNA; CDR2 reads YNFKEQ. This CDR3 is 16 amino acids long.

This chain uses TRBV19 with TRBJ2-7, with 11 bases aligning to TRBD1. CDR1 is LNHDA and CDR2 is SQIVND in the germline V gene (reference sequence). The CDR3 is 15 amino acids. V was clipped by 3 bases and J by 4 bases; unmatched bases: 5. CDR3 DNA: TGTGCCAGTAGTATTGAGGACAGGGGGCTTTACGAGCAGTACTTC. It encodes CASSIEDRGLYEQYF. Full variable domain (missing parts from reference TRBV19 and TRBJ2-7): DGGITQSPKYLFRKEGQNVTLSCEQNLNHDAMYWYRQDPGQGLRLIYYSQIVNDFQKGDIAEGYSVSREKKESFPLTVTSAQKNPTAFYLCASSIEDRGLYEQYFGPGTRLTVT.

The chain links TRBV28 to TRBJ1-5; the match to TRBD1 covers 9 bases. The ends lost 3 bases at V and 8 bases at J; junction bases unmatched: 8. Germline V gives CDR1 MDHEN, CDR2 SYDVKM. This CDR3 is built from 15 residues. CDR3 bases: TGTGCCAGCAGTTTCGGGACAGGGCTCCAAGAGCCCCAGCATTTT. This codes for CASSFGTGLQEPQHF.

The V gene is TRBV6-5, the J gene TRBJ2-1; no clear D. The CDR3 is 15 amino acids. Germline CDR1 MNHEY, CDR2 SVGAGI. Trimming left V 2 bases short and J 6 bases short, with 14 bases between. For the CDR3, the DNA is TGTGCCAGCAGTTACAGTCAAGCGACGGTCAATGAGCAGTTCTTC. It codes for CASSYSQATVNEQFF.

This rearrangement joins TRBV12-3 or TRBV12-4 to TRBJ1-1; D remains ambiguous. The CDR3 loop spans 13 amino acids. Trimming took 1 base from V and 6 from J, leaving 9 bases between them. The CDR3 region is CASSLGGTAEAFF. The CDR3 DNA sequence: TGTGCCAGCAGTTTAGGGGGAACCGCTGAAGCTTTCTTT.

The rearrangement links TRBV4-1 to TRBJ1-5; D is possibly TRBD1 (6 bases). This CDR3 contains 15 residues. Trimming shortened V by 3 bases and J by 5 bases, and 14 bases separated the two germline ends. In germline, CDR1 is MGHRA, CDR2 YSYEKL. The CDR3, as DNA: TGCGCCAGCAGCCACCCCGACAGGTTGTATCAGCCCCAGCATTTT. Residues: CASSHPDRLYQPQHF.

This clone has just one count. V and J are TRBV4-2 and TRBJ2-3, with 7 bases fitting TRBD2. Germline trimming cut 1 base from V and 4 bases from J; bases unmatched to any gene: 8. The germline V gene encodes CDR1 LGHNA and CDR2 YNFKEQ. The CDR3 consists of 16 residues. CDR3 in amino acids: CASSQVSAGEPDTQYF. The CDR3 bases are TGTGCCAGCAGCCAAGTATCGGCGGGAGAACCAGATACGCAGTATTTT.

The V and J genes are TRBV30 and TRBJ1-2, with D perhaps TRBD1 (5 bases). Germline loops: CDR1 GTSNPN, CDR2 SVGIG (reference sequence). Trimming stripped 0 bases from V and 4 bases from J, with 12 bases between. The CDR3 length is 14 residues. CDR3 nucleotides: TGTGCCTGGAGTGTAGGACACCGAACCTATGGCTACACCTTC. It encodes CAWSVGHRTYGYTF.

The rearrangement joins TRBV28 to TRBJ1-6; 7 bases are shared with TRBD1. Germline-derived CDR1 and CDR2 are MDHEN and SYDVKM. This CDR3 has 16 amino acids. The trim removed 2 bases at V and 10 bases at J, leaving 11 bases unmatched. Here the CDR3 reads CASSLEGAPLSSPLHF. The DNA for the CDR3 is TGTGCCAGCAGTTTAGAGGGGGCTCCACTCTCATCACCCCTCCACTTT.

This clone appeared a single time. CDR3 sequence (DNA): TGTGCCAGCAGTTTATTAATCCCTAGCGGAAAAGAGACCCAGTACTTC. This encodes CASSLLIPSGKETQYF. The rearrangement joins TRBV27 to TRBJ2-5, with TRBD2 identical over 7 bases. Unmatched junction bases numbered 8, after V lost 1 base and J lost 3 bases. The germline V gene has CDR1 MNHEY and CDR2 SMNVEV (reference sequence). The CDR3 has 16 amino acids.

V gene TRBV28 combines with J gene TRBJ2-1; 10 bases match TRBD1. The CDR3 has 19 amino acids. Germline trimming cut 2 bases from V and 0 bases from J; bases unmatched to any gene: 10. From germline, CDR1 is MDHEN and CDR2 SYDVKM. CDR3 DNA: TGTGCCAGCAGTTTAGTAGGACAGGGGGGATTGGGCTCCTACAATGAGCAGTTCTTC. Protein sequence: CASSLVGQGGLGSYNEQFF.

The CDR3 nucleotides are TGTGCCACCAGTGTAACCACAGGGTTACAAGCTACGCAGTATTTT. Its protein product is CATSVTTGLQATQYF. This chain uses TRBV24-1 with TRBJ2-3, with D possibly being TRBD1 (6 bases). Germline V gene sequence: CDR1 KGHDR, CDR2 SFDVKD. The CDR3 contains 15 residues. Between the trimmed V and J ends, which lost 5 bases and 8 bases, there was a span of 19 bases.

CDR3 DNA sequence: TGTGCTAGTGGTTTGGGGCCGGACGGTGGCTACACCTTC. Encoded protein: CASGLGPDGGYTF. The chain recombines TRBV12-5 with TRBJ1-2; unclear D gene. Germline V CDR1 and CDR2: LGHNT, FRNRAP. CDR3 length: 13 amino acids. Trimming shortened V by 1 base and J by 7 bases, and 10 bases separated the two germline ends.

This sequence joins TRBV7-2 and TRBJ2-7; perhaps D is TRBD1 or TRBD2 (6 bases each). Germline values: CDR1 SGHTA, CDR2 FQGNSA. This CDR3 has 14 residues. The germline V and J ends were trimmed by 4 bases and 9 bases, with 19 bases remaining between them. CDR3 sequence reads: CASSYPGAAGGQYF. The DNA of the CDR3 is TGTGCCAGCAGCTACCCGGGGGCGGCAGGTGGGCAGTACTTC.

This chain links TRBV18 with TRBJ2-5; 7 nucleotides align to TRBD1. V was clipped by 6 bases and J by 0 bases; unmatched bases: 7. This CDR3 contains 15 residues. Per the germline V gene, CDR1 is KGHSH and CDR2 is LQKENI. The CDR3 here is CASSYGTAHQETQYF. Here the CDR3 DNA reads TGTGCCAGCTCGTACGGGACAGCCCACCAAGAGACCCAGTACTTC.

CDR3 nucleotide sequence: TGTGCCAGCAGCCAAGGAGACTACCCCGAAGGGGCCCAGTACTTC. Its translation is CASSQGDYPEGAQYF. This sequence joins TRBV3-1 (or the pseudogene TRBV3-2) and TRBJ2-5; either TRBD1 or TRBD2 may fit D (5 bases each). V gave up 1 base and J gave up 9 bases, with 18 bases separating them. The CDR3 is made up of 15 amino acids. Germline V lookup: CDR1 LGHDT, CDR2 YNNKEL (reference sequence).

This rearrangement joins TRBV7-3 to TRBJ2-1; D ambiguous. Germline V gives CDR1 SGHTA, CDR2 FQGTGA. The V gene lost 5 bases and the J gene lost 7 bases, with 9 bases spanning the gap. The CDR3 sequence is 12 residues long. The CDR3 sequence: CASSITFNEQFF. CDR3 bases: TGTGCCAGCAGCATTACCTTTAATGAGCAGTTCTTC. The full variable domain, in which reference TRBV7-3 and TRBJ2-1 provide the parts outside the CDR3, is GAGVSQTPSNKVTEKGKYVELRCDPISGHTALYWYRQSLGQGPEFLIYFQGTGAADDSGLPNDRFFAVRPEGSVSTLKIQRTERGDSAVYLCASSITFNEQFFGPGTRLTVL.

CDR3 DNA sequence: TGTGCCAGCAGTTCCGTTGAGTCCTACAATGAGCAGTTCTTC. Amino acids: CASSSVESYNEQFF. The chain recombines TRBV28 with TRBJ2-1; D remains unclear. The germline gives CDR1 MDHEN, CDR2 SYDVKM. The V end was cut by 4 bases, the J end by 1 base, with 8 bases between. This CDR3 has 14 residues.

This rearrangement joins TRBV28 to TRBJ1-4; D call uncertain. Per the germline V gene, CDR1 is MDHEN and CDR2 is SYDVKM. This CDR3 is 13 amino acids long. V lost 5 bases to trimming and J lost 6 bases, with 10 bases between them. The CDR3 sequence: CASSPPRYEKLFF. CDR3 nucleotide sequence: TGTGCCAGCAGTCCCCCTCGTTATGAAAAACTGTTTTTT.

The J gene is TRBJ2-5, the V gene TRBV5-1; D may be TRBD2 (5 bases). Germline CDR1 is SGHRS and CDR2 is YFSETQ. The ends were cut back, 4 bases at V and 5 bases at J, with 15 bases in the middle. The CDR3 runs 14 residues. CDR3 sequence (DNA): TGCGCCAGCAGCCAAGGCCGTGGGGAGGAGACCCAGTACTTC. As protein: CASSQGRGEETQYF.

The CDR3 region is CASSPLGSGYTF. In DNA form, the CDR3 reads TGTGCCAGCAGTCCCCTAGGGAGTGGCTACACCTTC. The rearrangement joins TRBV6-5 to TRBJ1-2, with D unclear. Trimming cost V 5 bases and J 7 bases, with 11 bases left between them. This CDR3 is 12 amino acids long. Germline assignment: CDR1 MNHEY and CDR2 SVGAGI.